The 12 T cell receptor beta chains below all came from one sample that was sequenced in a study of blood T cell repertoires in COVID-19. Method: immunoSEQ multiplex PCR; TCRdb's copy keeps in-frame clones and lacks some. In the table there are around 400,000 clones, more than 70% of which are singletons. The sample was peripheral blood. The receptors were sampled from a woman aged 60 to 75 with COVID-19, enrolled during active disease.

The chain joins TRBV19 to TRBJ1-5, with D perhaps matching TRBD1 (5 bases). CDR1 is LNHDA, CDR2 SQIVND, per germline (reference sequence). This CDR3 spans 16 amino acids. V dropped 3 bases and J dropped 2 bases, with 14 bases sitting between them. The CDR3 region has the DNA TGTGCCAGTAGTATTTGGAGGGGAGAAGGCAATCAGCCCCAGCATTTT. Translation: CASSIWRGEGNQPQHF.

This clone was counted a single time. The chain employs TRBV6-5 and TRBJ2-2, with 7 bases that match TRBD1. V shed 6 bases, J shed 1 base, and the junction held 2 bases outside the gene matches. CDR3 size: 14 residues. Germline CDR1 MNHEY, CDR2 SVGAGI. The CDR3 DNA is TGTGCCAGCAGATGGGACAGGAACACCGGGGAGCTGTTTTTT. Translating gives CASRWDRNTGELFF.

The genes are TRBV7-8 and TRBJ1-2; TRBD1 might be the D (6 bases). V lost 5 bases, J lost 4 bases, and 11 bases lay in between. Germline V CDR1 and CDR2: SGHVS, FQNEAQ. CDR3 length: 13 residues. The CDR3 nucleotides are TGTGCCAGCAGCCCGAAGGACAGCTATGGCTACACCTTC. Protein: CASSPKDSYGYTF.

The CDR3 DNA reads as TGTGCCAGCAGTCCCCGGGACAGGGTTACAGATACGCAGTATTTT. This encodes CASSPRDRVTDTQYF. The rearrangement uses TRBV28 and TRBJ2-3, with 9 bases matching TRBD1. The CDR3 has 15 amino acids. Germline CDR1 is MDHEN and CDR2 is SYDVKM. The V segment lost 5 bases and the J segment 3 bases; nucleotides outside the gene matches: 6.

The genes are TRBV7-2 and TRBJ2-7; 8 bases line up with TRBD1. CDR1 SGHTA and CDR2 FQGNSA come from the germline V gene. V trimming: 6 bases; J trimming: 1 base; junction bases outside the gene matches: 5. The CDR3 contains 14 residues. CDR3 bases: TGTGCCAGCAGACAGGGGGGCGGGTCCTACGAGCAGTACTTC. This gives the protein CASRQGGGSYEQYF.

The chain links TRBV6-6 to TRBJ2-1; TRBD2 agrees at 11 bases. The germline CDR1 and CDR2 sequences are MNHNY and SVGAGI (reference sequence). The CDR3 consists of 16 residues. Germline trimming cut 6 bases from V and 0 bases from J; bases unmatched to any gene: 4. DNA for the CDR3: TGTGCCAGCAGGACTAGCGGGGCGAGCTCCTACAATGAGCAGTTCTTC. This translates into CASRTSGASSYNEQFF.

The chain combines TRBV6-1 with TRBJ2-7; D is possibly TRBD2 (6 bases). Deletions cut 3 bases from V and 6 bases from J, with 15 bases between. Germline loops: CDR1 MNHNS, CDR2 SASEGT. The CDR3 consists of 14 residues. For the CDR3, the DNA is TGTGCCAGCAGTGAGCGGACGGGGACTGCCGAGCAGTACTTC. Translated: CASSERTGTAEQYF.

This clone has only a few counts. The J gene is TRBJ2-1, the V gene TRBV18; tentatively, D is TRBD1 (6 bases). In germline, CDR1 is KGHSH, CDR2 LQKENI. This CDR3 contains 14 residues. V gave up 6 bases and J gave up 5 bases, with 14 bases separating them. CDR3 sequence (DNA): TGTGCCAGCTCCGTTCGACAGGTCGACAATGAGCAGTTCTTC. Translated: CASSVRQVDNEQFF.

This chain joins TRBV24-1 and TRBJ1-2; D possibly corresponds to TRBD1 (5 bases). Trimming stripped 4 bases from V and 5 bases from J, with 13 bases between. The CDR3 contains 14 residues. CDR1 and CDR2 (germline): KGHDR, SFDVKD. The CDR3 reads CATSDRAQGYGYTF. Written as DNA, the CDR3 is TGTGCCACCAGTGACCGAGCGCAGGGTTATGGCTACACCTTC.

The J gene is TRBJ1-2, the V gene TRBV19; D uncertain. CDR1 is LNHDA and CDR2 is SQIVND in the germline V gene (reference sequence). Trimming stripped 5 bases from V and 6 bases from J, with 13 bases between. The CDR3 is made up of 13 amino acids. The CDR3 here is CASSQTGRDGYTF. As DNA, the CDR3 is TGTGCCAGTAGTCAGACGGGTCGAGATGGCTACACCTTC.

V is TRBV7-8 and J is TRBJ1-2; 12 positions match TRBD1. Germline trimming cut 5 bases from V and 1 base from J; bases unmatched to any gene: 11. CDR3 length: 18 amino acids. CDR1 is SGHVS and CDR2 is FQNEAQ in the germline V gene. The CDR3: CASSPRAGTGGLNYGYTF. The CDR3 coding sequence is TGTGCCAGCAGCCCCAGGGCCGGGACAGGGGGCCTTAACTATGGCTACACCTTC.

The J gene is TRBJ1-2, the V gene TRBV18; 7 bases line up with TRBD1. From germline, CDR1 is KGHSH and CDR2 LQKENI. J was trimmed by 4 bases and V by 3 bases; bases with no gene match: 8. The CDR3 loop spans 15 amino acids. CDR3 region: CASSPSAGGFYGYTF. CDR3 coding DNA: TGTGCCAGCTCACCTTCCGCAGGGGGATTCTATGGCTACACCTTC. Complete variable domain (other parts from reference TRBV18 and TRBJ1-2): NAGVMQNPRHLVRRRGQEARLRCSPMKGHSHVYWYRQLPEEGLKFMVYLQKENIIDESGMPKERFSAEFPKEGPSILRIQQVVRGDSAAYFCASSPSAGGFYGYTFGSGTRLTVV.